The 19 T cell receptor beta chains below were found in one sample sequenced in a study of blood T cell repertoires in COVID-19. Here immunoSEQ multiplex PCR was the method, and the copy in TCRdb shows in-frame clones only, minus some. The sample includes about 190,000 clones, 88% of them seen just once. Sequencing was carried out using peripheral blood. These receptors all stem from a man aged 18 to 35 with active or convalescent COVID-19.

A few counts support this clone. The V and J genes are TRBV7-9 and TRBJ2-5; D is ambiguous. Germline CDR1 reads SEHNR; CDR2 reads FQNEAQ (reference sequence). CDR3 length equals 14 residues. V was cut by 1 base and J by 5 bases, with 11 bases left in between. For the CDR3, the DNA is TGTGCCAGCAGCTTAGAATTCCGGGTGGAGACCCAGTACTTC. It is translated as CASSLEFRVETQYF.

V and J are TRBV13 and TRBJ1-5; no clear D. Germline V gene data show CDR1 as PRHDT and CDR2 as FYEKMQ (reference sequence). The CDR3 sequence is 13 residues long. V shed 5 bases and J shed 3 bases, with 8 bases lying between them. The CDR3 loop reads CASSHRVNQPQHF. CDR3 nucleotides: TGTGCCAGCAGCCATCGAGTCAATCAGCCCCAGCATTTT. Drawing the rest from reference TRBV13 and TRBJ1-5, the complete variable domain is AAGVIQSPRHLIKEKRETATLKCYPIPRHDTVYWYQQGPGQDPQFLISFYEKMQSDKGSIPDRFSAQQFSDYHSELNMSSLELGDSALYFCASSHRVNQPQHFGDGTRLSIL.

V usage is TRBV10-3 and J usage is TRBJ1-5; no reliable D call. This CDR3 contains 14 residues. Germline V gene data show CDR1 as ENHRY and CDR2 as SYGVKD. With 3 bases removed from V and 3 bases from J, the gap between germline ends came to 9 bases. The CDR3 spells CAISDRTANQPQHF. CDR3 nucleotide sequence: TGTGCCATCAGTGACAGGACTGCCAATCAGCCCCAGCATTTT.

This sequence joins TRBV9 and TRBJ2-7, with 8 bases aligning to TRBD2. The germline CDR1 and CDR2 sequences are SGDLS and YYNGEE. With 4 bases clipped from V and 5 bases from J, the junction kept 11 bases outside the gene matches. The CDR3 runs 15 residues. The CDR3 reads CASSLGRGRDDEQYF. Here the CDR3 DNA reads TGTGCCAGCAGCCTCGGGAGGGGCAGGGACGACGAGCAGTACTTC.

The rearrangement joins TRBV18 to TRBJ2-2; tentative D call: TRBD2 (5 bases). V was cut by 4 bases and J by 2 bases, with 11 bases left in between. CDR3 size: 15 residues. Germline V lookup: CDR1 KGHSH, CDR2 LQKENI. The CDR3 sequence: CASSLRTLNTGELFF. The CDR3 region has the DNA TGTGCCAGCTCACTCAGGACTTTAAACACCGGGGAGCTGTTTTTT.

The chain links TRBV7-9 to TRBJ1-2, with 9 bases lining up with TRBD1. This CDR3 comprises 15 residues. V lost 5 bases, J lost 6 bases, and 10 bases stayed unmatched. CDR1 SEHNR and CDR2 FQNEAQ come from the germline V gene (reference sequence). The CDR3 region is CASSPGTGTRDGYTF. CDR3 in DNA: TGTGCCAGCAGCCCCGGGACAGGGACGCGTGATGGCTACACCTTC.

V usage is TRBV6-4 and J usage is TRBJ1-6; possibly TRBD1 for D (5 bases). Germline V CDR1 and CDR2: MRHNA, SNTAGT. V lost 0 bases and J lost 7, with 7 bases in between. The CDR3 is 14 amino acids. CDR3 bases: TGTGCCAGCAGTGACTCTCCAGGGAATTCACCCCTCCACTTT. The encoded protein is CASSDSPGNSPLHF.

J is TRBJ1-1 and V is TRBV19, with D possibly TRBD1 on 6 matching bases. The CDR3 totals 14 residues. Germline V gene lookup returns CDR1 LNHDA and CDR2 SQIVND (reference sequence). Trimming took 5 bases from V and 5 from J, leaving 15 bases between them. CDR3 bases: TGTGCCAGTAGTGCCGTCAGGGGATGGACTGAAGCTTTCTTT. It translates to CASSAVRGWTEAFF.

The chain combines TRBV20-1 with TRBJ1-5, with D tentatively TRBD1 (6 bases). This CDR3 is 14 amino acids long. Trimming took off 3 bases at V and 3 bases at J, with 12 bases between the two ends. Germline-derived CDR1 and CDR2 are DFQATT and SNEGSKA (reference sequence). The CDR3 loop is CSASRGSNNQPQHF. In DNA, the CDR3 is TGCAGTGCTAGTAGGGGGAGTAACAATCAGCCCCAGCATTTT.

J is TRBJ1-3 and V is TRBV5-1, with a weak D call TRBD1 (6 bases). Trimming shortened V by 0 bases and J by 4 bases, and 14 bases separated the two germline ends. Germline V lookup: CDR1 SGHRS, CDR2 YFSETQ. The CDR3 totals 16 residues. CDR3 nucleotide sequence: TGCGCCAGCAGCTTGGCCCCGGGGACAACGGGAAACACCATATATTTT. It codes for CASSLAPGTTGNTIYF.

The chain's CDR3 is CASSFGQYQPQHF. The CDR3, as DNA: TGTGCCAGCAGCTTTGGACAGTATCAGCCCCAGCATTTT. The rearrangement joins TRBV7-9 to TRBJ1-5, with D tentatively TRBD1 (6 bases). There are 13 residues in the CDR3. CDR1 SEHNR and CDR2 FQNEAQ come from the germline V gene (reference sequence). The V gene lost 3 bases and the J gene lost 5 bases, with 8 bases spanning the gap.

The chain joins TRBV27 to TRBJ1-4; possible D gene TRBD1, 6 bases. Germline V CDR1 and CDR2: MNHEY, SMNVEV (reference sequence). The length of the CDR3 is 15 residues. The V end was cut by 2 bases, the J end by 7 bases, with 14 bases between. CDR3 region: CASSLRAGAGEKLFF. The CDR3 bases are TGTGCCAGCAGTTTAAGGGCGGGGGCGGGTGAAAAACTGTTTTTT. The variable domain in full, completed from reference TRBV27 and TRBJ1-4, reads EAQVTQNPRYLITVTGKKLTVTCSQNMNHEYMSWYRQDPGLGLRQIYYSMNVEVTDKGDVPEGYKVSRKEKRNFPLILESPSPNQTSLYFCASSLRAGAGEKLFFGSGTQLSVL.

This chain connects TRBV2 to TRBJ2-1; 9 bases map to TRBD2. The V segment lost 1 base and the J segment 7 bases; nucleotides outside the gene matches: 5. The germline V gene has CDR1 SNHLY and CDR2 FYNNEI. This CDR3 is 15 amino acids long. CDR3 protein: CASSEVAGVRNEQFF. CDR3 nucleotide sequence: TGTGCCAGCAGTGAAGTAGCGGGAGTTAGAAATGAGCAGTTCTTC.

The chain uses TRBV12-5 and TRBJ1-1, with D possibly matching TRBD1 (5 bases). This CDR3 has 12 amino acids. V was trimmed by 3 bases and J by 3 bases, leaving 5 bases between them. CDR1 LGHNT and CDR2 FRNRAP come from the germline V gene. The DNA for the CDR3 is TGTGCTAGTGGTTTAGGGGACACTGAAGCTTTCTTT. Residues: CASGLGDTEAFF. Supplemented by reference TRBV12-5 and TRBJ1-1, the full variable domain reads DARVTQTPRHKVTEMGQEVTMRCQPILGHNTVFWYRQTMMQGLELLAYFRNRAPLDDSGMPKDRFSAEMPDATLATLKIQPSEPRDSAVYFCASGLGDTEAFFGQGTRLTVV.

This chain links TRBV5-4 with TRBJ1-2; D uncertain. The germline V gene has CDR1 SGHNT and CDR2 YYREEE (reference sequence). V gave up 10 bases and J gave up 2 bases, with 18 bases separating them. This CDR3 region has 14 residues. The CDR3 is CAWRTQTPNYGYTF. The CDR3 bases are TGTGCCTGGAGGACTCAAACCCCCAACTATGGCTACACCTTC.

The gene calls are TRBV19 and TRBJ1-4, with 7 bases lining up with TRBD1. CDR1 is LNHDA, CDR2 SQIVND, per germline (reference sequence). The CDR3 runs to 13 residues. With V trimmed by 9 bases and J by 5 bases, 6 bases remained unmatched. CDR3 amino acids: CASNRGGNEKLFF. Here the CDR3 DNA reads TGTGCCAGCAACAGGGGAGGAAATGAAAAACTGTTTTTT.

This chain's CDR3 is CASSYSRGLLYGYTF. As DNA, the CDR3 is TGTGCCAGCAGTTACTCGAGGGGGCTTTTATATGGCTACACCTTC. This chain connects TRBV6-5 to TRBJ1-2; 7 bases line up with TRBD1. The CDR3 has 15 residues. V was clipped by 0 bases and J by 5 bases; unmatched bases: 6. Germline-derived CDR1 and CDR2 are MNHEY and SVGAGI.

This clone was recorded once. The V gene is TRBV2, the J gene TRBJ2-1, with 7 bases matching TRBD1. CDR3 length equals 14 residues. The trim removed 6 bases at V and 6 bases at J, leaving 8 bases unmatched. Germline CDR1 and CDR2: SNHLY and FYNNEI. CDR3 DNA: TGTGCCAGCAGCCTGGGACAGTCAGGCAATGAGCAGTTCTTC. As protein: CASSLGQSGNEQFF. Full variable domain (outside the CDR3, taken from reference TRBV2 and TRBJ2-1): EPEVTQTPSHQVTQMGQEVILRCVPISNHLYFYWYRQILGQKVEFLVSFYNNEISEKSEIFDDQFSVERPDGSNFTLKIRSTKLEDSAMYFCASSLGQSGNEQFFGPGTRLTVL.

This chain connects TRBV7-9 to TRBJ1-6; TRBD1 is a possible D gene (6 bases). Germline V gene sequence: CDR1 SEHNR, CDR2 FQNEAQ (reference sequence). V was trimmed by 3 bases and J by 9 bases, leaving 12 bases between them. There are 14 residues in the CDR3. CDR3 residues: CASSFSGDTSPLHF. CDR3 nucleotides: TGTGCCAGCAGCTTTTCCGGGGACACTTCACCCCTCCACTTT.